The rows below give T cell receptor beta chains drawn from one sample of a study of identical twins. TCRdb fed the 5' RACE reads into MiXCR, producing one record per CDR3 protein. The table has 1.5 million to 2 million distinct CDR3 sequences, 25% to 35% seen once; the top ten hold about 0.3%. The sequencing input was cord blood. The receptor source for this set is a newborn girl in good health. Each CDR3 is given with its conserved first and last residue.

j_gene: TRBJ1-2
v_gene: TRBV10-2
CDR3aa: CASSVRRASGGYTF

j_gene: TRBJ1-4
v_gene: TRBV4-2
CDR3aa: CASSQDPLQGSTNEKLFF

j_gene: TRBJ2-3
v_gene: TRBV11-2
CDR3aa: CASIPADLPDTQYF

j_gene: TRBJ2-7
v_gene: TRBV27
CDR3aa: CASSPFPSGSMPYF

j_gene: TRBJ1-2
v_gene: TRBV25-1
CDR3aa: CASSAPSTGDYTF

j_gene: TRBJ1-2
v_gene: TRBV29-1
CDR3aa: CSVQGRGYGYTF

j_gene: TRBJ2-7
v_gene: TRBV13
CDR3aa: CASSLGLVSHEQYF

j_gene: TRBJ2-7
v_gene: TRBV20-1
CDR3aa: CSAAQNPRNYEQYF

j_gene: TRBJ2-3
v_gene: TRBV9
CDR3aa: CASSAPNKGREKVDTQYF

j_gene: TRBJ1-4
v_gene: TRBV5-1
CDR3aa: CASSFGGGGGEKLFF

j_gene: TRBJ1-1
v_gene: TRBV12-3/TRBV12-4
CDR3aa: CASSRDRARMNTEAFF

j_gene: -
v_gene: TRBV6-1
CDR3aa: CASSELSWRNREQYF

j_gene: TRBJ2-1
v_gene: TRBV20-1
CDR3aa: CSASLPSGSNEQFF

j_gene: TRBJ1-1
v_gene: TRBV21-1
CDR3aa: CASSPPGGHFEAFF

j_gene: TRBJ1-5
v_gene: TRBV20-1
CDR3aa: CGASWGPSNQPQHF

j_gene: TRBJ2-7
v_gene: TRBV27
CDR3aa: CASSPLINRRGKSSYEQYF

j_gene: TRBJ2-5
v_gene: TRBV12-3/TRBV12-4
CDR3aa: CASSLDPRWSQYF

j_gene: TRBJ2-1
v_gene: TRBV29-1
CDR3aa: CSVEGASGANEQFF

j_gene: TRBJ2-7
v_gene: TRBV21-1
CDR3aa: CASSKEGSWPHSYEQYF

j_gene: TRBJ2-5
v_gene: TRBV5-1
CDR3aa: CASSLLGHYQETQYF

j_gene: TRBJ2-1
v_gene: TRBV14
CDR3aa: CASSAREGLYNEQFF

j_gene: TRBJ2-3
v_gene: TRBV28
CDR3aa: CATVSVGGSTDTQYF

j_gene: TRBJ1-4
v_gene: TRBV20-1
CDR3aa: CSARGRVEKLFF

j_gene: TRBJ1-5
v_gene: TRBV18
CDR3aa: CASSPLRAGGNQPQHF

j_gene: TRBJ2-6
v_gene: TRBV28
CDR3aa: CATQKATEGLSGANVLTF

j_gene: TRBJ1-2
v_gene: TRBV12-5
CDR3aa: CASGLEARGYGYTF

j_gene: TRBJ1-5
v_gene: TRBV4-1
CDR3aa: CASSQYIYNQPQHF

j_gene: TRBJ2-3
v_gene: TRBV6-2/TRBV6-3
CDR3aa: CASRTALDTQYF

j_gene: TRBJ2-3
v_gene: TRBV27
CDR3aa: CASSLGLAMTDTQYF

j_gene: TRBJ2-3
v_gene: TRBV11-2
CDR3aa: CASRHSGRSTDTQYF

j_gene: TRBJ2-1
v_gene: TRBV20-1
CDR3aa: CSAGAGGYNEQFF

j_gene: TRBJ2-3
v_gene: TRBV12-3/TRBV12-4
CDR3aa: CASSRTGDRTDTQYF

j_gene: TRBJ2-3
v_gene: TRBV6-6
CDR3aa: CASSYYSGSTDTQYF

j_gene: TRBJ1-5
v_gene: TRBV5-1
CDR3aa: CASSLAYGSGQPQHF

j_gene: TRBJ2-7
v_gene: TRBV6-6
CDR3aa: CASSYFTSGREYEQYF

j_gene: TRBJ2-2
v_gene: TRBV27
CDR3aa: CASSPLWGELFF

j_gene: TRBJ2-1
v_gene: TRBV3-1
CDR3aa: CASSHLGPRRFF

j_gene: TRBJ1-2
v_gene: TRBV3-1
CDR3aa: CASSHGQGRDGYTF

j_gene: TRBJ1-4
v_gene: TRBV6-1
CDR3aa: CASSEKGPGTTNEKLFF

j_gene: TRBJ1-2
v_gene: TRBV4-2
CDR3aa: CASSQGGTGNYGYTF

j_gene: TRBJ2-7
v_gene: TRBV12-3/TRBV12-4
CDR3aa: CASSPQRVSSYEQYF

j_gene: TRBJ2-3
v_gene: TRBV2
CDR3aa: CASSQQGGSTDTQYF

j_gene: TRBJ2-7
v_gene: TRBV27
CDR3aa: CASSLLLGGGEQYF

j_gene: TRBJ2-1
v_gene: TRBV10-1
CDR3aa: CASSESTHNEQFF

j_gene: TRBJ2-7
v_gene: TRBV20-1
CDR3aa: CSARDGRRGYEQYF

j_gene: TRBJ2-1
v_gene: TRBV14
CDR3aa: CASSQIFSSEQFF

j_gene: TRBJ2-1
v_gene: TRBV28
CDR3aa: CASSLGGRLASYNEQFF

j_gene: TRBJ2-3
v_gene: TRBV7-2
CDR3aa: CASSPRLQVEVTDTQYF

j_gene: -
v_gene: TRBV29-1
CDR3aa: CSVLAGYYNEQYF

j_gene: TRBJ1-2
v_gene: TRBV27
CDR3aa: CASSLSRDYGYTF

j_gene: TRBJ2-1
v_gene: TRBV13
CDR3aa: CASSKGGTSYEQFF

j_gene: TRBJ2-1
v_gene: TRBV7-2
CDR3aa: CASSFMASSHNEQFF

j_gene: TRBJ2-3
v_gene: TRBV29-1
CDR3aa: CSAERVGQGADTQYF